What follows describes a single T cell receptor (beta chain). Which antigen it targets is not known. No much larger clone is present one base from it, and per-base qualities are unavailable. This specimen comes from a study of T cell responses to AZD1222 COVID-19 vaccine listed by TCRdb under 2021. About the study as a whole: A total of 230 to 250 trial participants underwent TCR sequencing, of whom roughly 210 received two doses of AZD1222 and about 25 received two doses of the MenACWY control vaccine. Trial participants were enrolled by age into subgroups of 18-55, 56-69 and 70-plus years, and roughly 150, 30 and 60 TCR-sequenced participants, respectively, were included in these subgroups.

The CDR3 regions of human TCRbeta chains were analyzed by immunosequencing. The original methods were these. Repertoire TCRs were checked for matches against a reference library of SARS-CoV-2-specific TCRs that had been generated using the MIRA antigen-specificity platform. Breadth was defined as the fraction of unique TCRs that were SARS-CoV-2-associated, and depth was defined as the fraction of total T cells that were SARS-CoV-2-associated. Each spike-specific TCR was assigned to its reactive spike region and to a CD4 or CD8 class using the MIRA data. Log10-transformed breadth and depth values were compared by one-way ANOVA with Sidak's multiple comparisons tests. This is the immuneACCESS table as TCRdb keeps it, with only in-frame sequences that have V and J called. A part of the clones is gone; compared with another copy, unresolved V genes explain less than half, and the rest is unexplained. V and J calls and clone size follow that table, whereas D and trimming were derived from the DNA. This sample has 140,000 to 150,000 clones in its table, and 75% to 85% of those were observed once. The ten largest clones represent about 4% of the sample.

What the authors observed across the whole study: Only five to seven AZD1222 recipients were SARS-CoV-2 seropositive at baseline, limiting conclusions about previously exposed vaccinees. After two AZD1222 doses, both the breadth and the depth of spike-specific TCRs were significantly higher than at day 0 and than in MenACWY recipients. The 56-69-year group was small, and its depth increase did not reach significance, likely because of low power. Epitopes outside the regions mutated in the B.1.351 and B.1.1.7 variants were reportedly recognized by nearly half of the unique spike-specific TCRs. Because no day 14 peak-response samples were available, repertoires were characterized only after the peak T cell response. Most participants were white British and females outnumbered males, and the authors suggested that clonal diversity may have been underestimated. CD4 TCRs associated with the vaccine covered the entire spike protein, and the dominant responses were in regions 160-218 and 743-854.

The time point label, read with the paper, signifies: baseline before first vaccination. The sample's treatment or condition label, decoded: meningococcal conjugate vaccine given as trial control. Vaccinee samples came from UK trials COV001 and COV002, including a single-blind randomized controlled phase 2/3 trial of AZD1222 (ChAdOx1 nCoV-19) in healthy adults. For TCRbeta chain sequencing, PBMC samples were collected from trial participants at day 0 and at day 28 after the second dose. The trim is 6 bases for V and 1 base for J, with a gap of 12 bases between the germline ends. Reading from cysteine to phenylalanine, the CDR3 counts 14 amino acids. Just the 42-base CDR3 DNA is kept, in frame starting at base 1. The germline V gene specifies MDHEN as CDR1 and SYDVKM as CDR2.

The sequence is built from TRBV28 and TRBJ1-1; perhaps TRBD1 is the D gene, with 5 bases matching. The sample in question was peripheral blood, obtained on day 0 of MenACWY control vaccination. The source is an adult in good health. The CDR3 protein sequence reads: CASRNGGSNTEAFF. The bases are TGTGCCAGCAGGAATGGGGGTTCGAACACTGAAGCTTTCTTT.